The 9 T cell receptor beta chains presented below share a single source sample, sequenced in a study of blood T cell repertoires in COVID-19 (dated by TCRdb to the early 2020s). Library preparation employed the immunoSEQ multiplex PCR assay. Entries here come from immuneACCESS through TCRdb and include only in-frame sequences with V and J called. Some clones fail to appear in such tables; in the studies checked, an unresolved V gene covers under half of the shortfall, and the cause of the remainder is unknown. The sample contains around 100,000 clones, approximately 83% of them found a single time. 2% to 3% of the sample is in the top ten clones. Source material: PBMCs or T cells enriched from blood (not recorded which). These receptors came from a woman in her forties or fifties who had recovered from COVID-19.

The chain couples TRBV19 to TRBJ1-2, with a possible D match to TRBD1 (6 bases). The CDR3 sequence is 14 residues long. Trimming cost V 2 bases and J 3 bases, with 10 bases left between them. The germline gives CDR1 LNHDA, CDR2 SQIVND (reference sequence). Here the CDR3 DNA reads TGTGCCAGTAGTATAAACAGGGTTTACTATGGCTACACCTTC. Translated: CASSINRVYYGYTF.

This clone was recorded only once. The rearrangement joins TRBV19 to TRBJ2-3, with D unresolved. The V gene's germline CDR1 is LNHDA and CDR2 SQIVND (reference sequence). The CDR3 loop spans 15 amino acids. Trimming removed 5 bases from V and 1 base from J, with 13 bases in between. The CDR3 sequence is CASSSPTVGTDTQYF. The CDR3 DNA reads TGTGCCAGTAGTTCCCCGACTGTAGGCACAGATACGCAGTATTTT.

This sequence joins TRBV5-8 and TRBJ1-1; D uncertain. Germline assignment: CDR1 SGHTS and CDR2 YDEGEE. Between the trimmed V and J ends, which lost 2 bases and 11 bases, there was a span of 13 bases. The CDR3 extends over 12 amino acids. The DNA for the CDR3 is TGTGCCAGCAGCTTAAGTACAAGCGGGGCTTTCTTT. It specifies CASSLSTSGAFF.

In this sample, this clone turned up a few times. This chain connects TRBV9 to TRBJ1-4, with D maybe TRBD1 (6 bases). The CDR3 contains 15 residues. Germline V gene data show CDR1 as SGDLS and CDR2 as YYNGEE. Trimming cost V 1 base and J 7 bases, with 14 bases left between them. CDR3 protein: CASSVSGGGSEKLFF. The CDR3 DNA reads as TGTGCCAGCAGCGTATCGGGGGGCGGGAGTGAAAAACTGTTTTTT. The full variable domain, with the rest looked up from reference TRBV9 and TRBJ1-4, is DSGVTQTPKHLITATGQRVTLRCSPRSGDLSVYWYQQSLDQGLQFLIQYYNGEERAKGNILERFSAQQFPDLHSELNLSSLELGDSALYFCASSVSGGGSEKLFFGSGTQLSVL.

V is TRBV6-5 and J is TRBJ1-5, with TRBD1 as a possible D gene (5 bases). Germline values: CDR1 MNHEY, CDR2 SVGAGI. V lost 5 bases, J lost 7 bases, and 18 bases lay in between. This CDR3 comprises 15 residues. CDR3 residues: CASSPRGEGRQPQHF. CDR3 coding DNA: TGTGCCAGCAGTCCCCGGGGGGAGGGGAGGCAGCCCCAGCATTTT.

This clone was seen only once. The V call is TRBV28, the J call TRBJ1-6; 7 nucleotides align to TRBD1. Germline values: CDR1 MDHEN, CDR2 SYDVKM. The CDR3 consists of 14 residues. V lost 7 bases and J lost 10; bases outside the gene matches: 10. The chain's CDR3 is CASKGGTERSPLHF. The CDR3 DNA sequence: TGTGCCAGCAAAGGGGGCACCGAGAGATCACCCCTCCACTTT.

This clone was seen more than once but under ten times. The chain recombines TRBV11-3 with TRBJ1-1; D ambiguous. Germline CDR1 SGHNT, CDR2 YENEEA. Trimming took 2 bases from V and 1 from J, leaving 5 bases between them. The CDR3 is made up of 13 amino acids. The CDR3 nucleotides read TGTGCCAGCAGCTTATCAGGGAACACTGAAGCTTTCTTT. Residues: CASSLSGNTEAFF.

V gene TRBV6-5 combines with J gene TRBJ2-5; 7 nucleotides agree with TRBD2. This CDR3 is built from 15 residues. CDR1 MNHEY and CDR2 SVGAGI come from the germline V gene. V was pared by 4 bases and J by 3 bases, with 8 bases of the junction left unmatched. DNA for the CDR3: TGTGCCAGCAGTTCCGCCGGGACTAAAAAAGAGACCCAGTACTTC. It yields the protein CASSSAGTKKETQYF.

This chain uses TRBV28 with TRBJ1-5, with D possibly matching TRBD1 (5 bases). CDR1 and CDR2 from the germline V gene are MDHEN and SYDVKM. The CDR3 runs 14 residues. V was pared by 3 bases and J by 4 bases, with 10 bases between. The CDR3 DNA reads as TGTGCCAGCAGTTTGGGAGGGGTTAATCAGCCCCAGCATTTT. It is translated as CASSLGGVNQPQHF.